This is a list of T cell receptor beta chains from one sample in a study of shared clonotypes between healthy human individuals. Sequenced by immunoSEQ multiplex PCR; TCRdb stores in-frame clones only, minus some. The data show roughly 2.5 million clones, over 85% seen once. The sample taken for sequencing was naive CD4+ T cells sorted from blood. The receptors were sampled from a man aged 18 to 30 in good health. The CDR3 runs from the conserved cysteine through the conserved F or W. The D gene is left open where the match is weak. Clone size is shown for a subset of rows, as once, few, many or a class of expanded clone.

J gene	D gene	V gene	clone size	CDR3 protein	CDR3 DNA
TRBJ2-2	TRBD1	TRBV28	.	CASTLKRDRETFWNTGELFF	TGTGCCAGCACCTTAAAACGGGACAGGGAAACATTTTGGAACACCGGGGAGCTGTTTTTT
TRBJ2-4	.	TRBV6-1	.	CASSSGSAGNIQYF	TGTGCCAGCAGTTCTGGGTCCGCGGGGAACATTCAGTACTTC
TRBJ2-1	TRBD2	TRBV11-2	.	CASGGLAINEQFF	TGTGCCAGCGGCGGACTAGCCATCAATGAGCAGTTCTTC
TRBJ1-5	.	TRBV19	.	CASSILEGSRNQPQHF	TGTGCCAGTAGTATCTTGGAGGGTAGTCGCAATCAGCCCCAGCATTTT
TRBJ2-3	.	TRBV18	.	CASSRYQGSTDTQYF	TGTGCCAGCTCAAGATACCAGGGGAGCACAGATACGCAGTATTTT
TRBJ2-1	TRBD2	TRBV7-9	.	CASRLREGSYNEQFF	TGTGCCAGCAGGTTGCGGGAGGGCTCCTACAATGAGCAGTTCTTC
TRBJ1-1	.	TRBV10-3	.	CAIRDMNTEAFF	TGTGCCATCAGGGACATGAACACTGAAGCTTTCTTT
TRBJ2-4	.	TRBV11-2	.	CASSLSLIAKNIQYF	TGTGCCAGCAGCTTATCCCTAATAGCCAAAAACATTCAGTACTTC
TRBJ2-2	.	TRBV6-1	once	CASSGQVGTGELFF	TGTGCCAGCAGTGGACAGGTGGGCACCGGGGAGCTGTTTTTT
TRBJ2-3	.	TRBV7-8	.	CASRDSPADTQYF	TGTGCCAGCCGAGACAGCCCCGCAGATACGCAGTATTTT
TRBJ2-2	TRBD1	TRBV19	.	CASSHLQGAFPFGELFF	TGTGCCAGTAGTCATTTACAGGGGGCTTTCCCCTTCGGGGAGCTGTTTTTT
TRBJ2-3	.	TRBV6-1	.	CASSLGPDTQYF	TGTGCCAGCAGTCTCGGCCCAGATACGCAGTATTTT
TRBJ1-4	.	TRBV4-1	.	CASSQDRGFLNEKLFF	TGCGCCAGCAGCCAAGATCGAGGGTTCTTAAATGAAAAACTGTTTTTT
TRBJ2-1	TRBD1	TRBV6-5	.	CASTPPGTGNEQFF	TGTGCCAGCACTCCGCCCGGGACAGGCAATGAGCAGTTCTTC
TRBJ2-7	TRBD2	TRBV7-2	.	CASSLSGVAEQYF	TGTGCCAGCAGCTTAAGCGGGGTTGCCGAGCAGTACTTC
TRBJ2-7	.	TRBV6-6	.	CASTPSGPGAAYEQYF	TGTGCCAGCACCCCGAGCGGGCCAGGAGCTGCCTACGAGCAGTACTTC
TRBJ2-5	TRBD1	TRBV7-9	.	CASSLGQGIQETQYF	TGTGCCAGCAGCCTCGGACAGGGCATTCAAGAGACCCAGTACTTC
TRBJ1-1	.	TRBV7-9	.	CASRQQGGNTEAFF	TGTGCCAGCAGGCAACAGGGAGGGAACACTGAAGCTTTCTTT
TRBJ2-7	.	TRBV30	.	CAWGGRPVSYEQYF	TGTGCCTGGGGAGGACGACCCGTTTCCTACGAGCAGTACTTC
TRBJ1-5	.	TRBV19	.	CASSMAGRVANQPQHF	TGTGCCAGTAGTATGGCCGGCAGGGTCGCGAATCAGCCCCAGCATTTT
TRBJ2-2	.	TRBV6-7	.	CASPRDRLGGGELFF	TGTGCCAGCCCACGAGACAGACTCGGAGGCGGGGAGCTGTTTTTT
TRBJ2-3	.	TRBV11-3	.	CASSLGSDRTDTQYF	TGTGCCAGCAGCTTAGGCAGCGATCGCACAGATACGCAGTATTTT
TRBJ2-3	.	TRBV6-1	.	CASTGSGLGDTQYF	TGTGCCAGCACGGGTAGCGGCCTGGGGGATACGCAGTATTTT
TRBJ1-1	TRBD1	TRBV19	.	CASSKPGQGNTEAFF	TGTGCCAGTAGTAAACCGGGACAGGGGAACACTGAAGCTTTCTTT
TRBJ2-7	.	TRBV28	.	CASSLLSGGGQDEQYF	TGTGCCAGCAGTTTACTGTCGGGTGGGGGTCAGGACGAGCAGTACTTC
TRBJ1-2	.	TRBV10-3	once	CAISELLSSYGYTF	TGTGCCATCAGTGAGTTGTTGTCGAGCTATGGCTACACCTTC
TRBJ1-2	.	TRBV6-4	.	CASSDAYRYTF	TGTGCCAGCAGTGACGCCTATCGCTACACCTTC
TRBJ2-7	.	TRBV18	.	CASSRTGTYEQYF	TGTGCCAGCTCACGGACGGGGACCTACGAGCAGTACTTC
TRBJ2-7	.	TRBV11-2	.	CASSLEVGGEQYF	TGTGCCAGCAGCTTAGAGGTTGGTGGAGAGCAGTACTTC
TRBJ1-1	.	TRBV30	.	CAWSVRQDAEAFF	TGTGCCTGGAGTGTACGGCAGGACGCTGAAGCTTTCTTT
TRBJ2-3	TRBD1	TRBV5-1	.	CASSPGQEGTDTQYF	TGCGCCAGCAGCCCGGGACAGGAGGGCACAGATACGCAGTATTTT
TRBJ2-5	.	TRBV5-1	.	CASSLYGRGEETQYF	TGCGCCAGCAGCTTGTATGGCAGGGGGGAGGAGACCCAGTACTTC
TRBJ2-3	TRBD2	TRBV4-2	.	CASSQENPSSGVADTQYF	TGTGCCAGCAGCCAAGAAAACCCCTCAAGCGGGGTGGCAGATACGCAGTATTTT
TRBJ2-3	.	TRBV6-5	.	CASSLSGPKPQTQYF	TGTGCCAGCAGCCTTTCTGGGCCAAAACCGCAGACGCAGTATTTT
TRBJ1-1	.	TRBV28	once	CASRPIGLEAFF	TGTGCCAGCAGACCTATAGGGTTGGAAGCTTTCTTT
TRBJ1-1	.	TRBV18	few	CASSEGLSLEAFF	TGTGCCAGCTCAGAGGGCCTAAGCCTTGAAGCTTTCTTT
TRBJ1-2	.	TRBV19	.	CASNWGRDYGYTF	TGTGCCAGTAACTGGGGCAGGGACTATGGCTACACCTTC
TRBJ2-7	.	TRBV6-5	.	CATRVGDVSSYEQYF	TGTGCCACCCGGGTAGGCGACGTTAGCTCCTACGAGCAGTACTTC
TRBJ1-1	.	TRBV5-4	.	CASIAEGQGERAFF	TGTGCCAGCATCGCCGAGGGGCAGGGAGAGAGAGCTTTCTTT
TRBJ2-7	.	TRBV18	.	CASSPSRGRYEQYF	TGTGCCAGCTCACCATCCAGGGGCCGTTACGAGCAGTACTTC
TRBJ2-2	TRBD1	TRBV27	.	CASSPSGQGRTGELFF	TGTGCCAGCAGTCCCTCGGGACAGGGTAGGACCGGGGAGCTGTTTTTT
TRBJ1-2	.	TRBV6-5	few	CASSYSREGYGYTF	TGTGCCAGCAGTTACTCGAGGGAGGGATATGGCTACACCTTC
TRBJ1-1	.	TRBV6-1	.	CASSEQGNTEAFF	TGTGCCAGCAGTGAACAGGGGAACACTGAAGCTTTCTTT
TRBJ1-2	TRBD1	TRBV19	.	CASSSGQAGRKGYTF	TGTGCCAGTAGCTCGGGACAGGCGGGAAGGAAGGGCTACACCTTC
TRBJ2-3	.	TRBV21-1	.	CASSTPGSGLGFDTQYF	TGTGCCAGCAGCACTCCGGGGTCAGGTCTGGGATTTGATACGCAGTATTTT
TRBJ2-7	TRBD2	TRBV4-3	once	CASSQGHSSGNHKYEQYF	TGCGCCAGCAGCCAAGGCCATTCCAGCGGGAATCATAAGTACGAGCAGTACTTC
TRBJ2-2	TRBD2	TRBV30	once	CAWSIRTSGRPGELFF	TGTGCCTGGAGTATCCGGACTAGCGGGCGCCCCGGGGAGCTGTTTTTT